This T cell receptor beta chain emerged from a study of immune heterogeneity within non-small cell lung tumors. Study details: The composition of the tumors was 4 squamous cell carcinomas, 10 non-squamous carcinomas and 1 not otherwise specified. Study-wide results and limits: Identical dominant CDR3 beta clonotypes recurred among a patient's tumor sites, alongside site-unique high-frequency clones.

Worth noting for this clonotype: Its target is not known.

Germline V gene data show CDR1 as MNHEY and CDR2 as SMNVEV (reference sequence). This CDR3 has 13 amino acids. Trimming at V came to 2 bases and at J to 5 bases, leaving 2 bases not matched to a gene. Amplifying TCR beta CDR3 involved multiplex PCR carried out with 32 V and 13 J primers. TCRdb passed the multiplex PCR reads through MiXCR, listing each CDR3 protein once. The sample contains more than 1,500 distinct CDR3 sequences, nearly 50% of which appear only once. Bulk tumor genomic DNA (approximately 610 ng per sample) served as template. In surgery, several biopsies were collected from each primary tumor at widely spaced sites. Surgery that was curative in intent was performed on patients with untreated, newly diagnosed non-small cell lung cancer.

The gene calls are TRBV27 and TRBJ2-5; 7 nucleotides align to TRBD1. Sequenced material: lung tumor tissue. This sequence was found in a man in his sixties with non-small cell lung cancer. The CDR3 DNA follows: TGTGCCAGCAGTTTAACAGGGGTTGAGACCCAGTACTTC. This gives the protein CASSLTGVETQYF.